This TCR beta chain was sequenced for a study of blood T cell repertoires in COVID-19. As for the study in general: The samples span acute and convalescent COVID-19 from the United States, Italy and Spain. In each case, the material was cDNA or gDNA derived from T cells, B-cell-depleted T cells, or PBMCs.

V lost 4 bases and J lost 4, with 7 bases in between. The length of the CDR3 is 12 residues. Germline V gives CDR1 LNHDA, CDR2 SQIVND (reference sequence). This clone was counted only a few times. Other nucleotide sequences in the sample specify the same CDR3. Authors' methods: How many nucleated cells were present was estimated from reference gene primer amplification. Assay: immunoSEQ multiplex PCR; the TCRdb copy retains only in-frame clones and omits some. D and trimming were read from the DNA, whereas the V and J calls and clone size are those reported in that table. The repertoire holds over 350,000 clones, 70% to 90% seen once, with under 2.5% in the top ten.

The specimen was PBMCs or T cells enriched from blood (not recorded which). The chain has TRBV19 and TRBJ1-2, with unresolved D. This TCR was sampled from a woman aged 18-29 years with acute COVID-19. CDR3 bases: TGTGCCAGTAGTAAGACGGGCTATGGCTACACCTTC. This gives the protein CASSKTGYGYTF.